The 9 T cell receptor beta chains below all came from one sample that was sequenced in a study of T cell responses to AZD1222 COVID-19 vaccine. Assay used: immunoSEQ multiplex PCR; TCRdb lists only in-frame clones, some missing. The table lists some 53,000 clones, roughly 89% of them singletons. Here the sequenced sample was peripheral blood, taken 28 days after the second AZD1222 dose. The receptor set was obtained from an adult who received the AZD1222 COVID-19 vaccine.

The chain employs TRBV4-1 and TRBJ2-1; TRBD2 agrees at 8 bases. The CDR3 is made up of 20 amino acids. V shed 0 bases and J 3 bases; nucleotides not matched to a gene: 16. The germline gives CDR1 MGHRA, CDR2 YSYEKL. DNA of the CDR3: TGCGCCAGCAGCCAAGATGGGGGTGGGCTAGCGGGCCTCCGCTACAATGAGCAGTTCTTC. This translates into CASSQDGGGLAGLRYNEQFF.

Regarding this clone: The junction does not match germline at one end; this may be a read error. The chain links TRBV7-7 to TRBJ2-2; TRBD2 matches at 10 bases. The V gene's germline CDR1 is SSHAT and CDR2 FNYEAQ (reference sequence). The CDR3 is 17 residues long. This CDR3 reads CASSPRTSGANTGELFF. The DNA for the CDR3 is TGTGCTAGCAGCCCTCGGACTAGCGGAGCGAACACCGGGGAGCTGTTTTTT.

V is TRBV28 and J is TRBJ2-7; the match to TRBD1 covers 7 bases. Germline assignment: CDR1 MDHEN and CDR2 SYDVKM. The CDR3 runs 12 residues. V shed 7 bases, J shed 3 bases, and the junction held 3 bases outside the gene matches. The CDR3 loop is CASTRQGYEQYF. The CDR3 coding sequence is TGTGCCAGCACCAGACAGGGCTACGAGCAGTACTTC.

The chain couples TRBV7-8 to TRBJ2-7, with a tentative D call TRBD2 (6 bases). The V gene lost 5 bases and the J gene lost 1 base, with 12 bases spanning the gap. Germline loops: CDR1 SGHVS, CDR2 FQNEAQ. The CDR3 has 14 residues. In nucleotides, the CDR3 is TGTGCCAGCAGCCGACGGGAGTGGTCCTACGAGCAGTACTTC. It specifies CASSRREWSYEQYF.

This chain links TRBV24-1 with TRBJ1-2; unclear D gene. Trimming took off 3 bases at V and 8 bases at J, with 6 bases between the two ends. Germline CDR1 and CDR2: KGHDR and SFDVKD. The CDR3 extends over 11 amino acids. The DNA of the CDR3 is TGTGCCACCAGTGATGATCAGGGCTACACCTTC. Protein: CATSDDQGYTF.

This clone has more than one count but fewer than ten. The J gene is TRBJ1-1, the V gene TRBV29-1, with 8 nucleotides matching TRBD1. This CDR3 spans 14 amino acids. Per germline, CDR1 SQVTM and CDR2 ANQGSEA. Unmatched junction bases numbered 15, after V lost 8 bases and J lost 7 bases. CDR3 nucleotides: TGCAGCCTAGGGGGCGGACAGGGAGGGTTTGAAGCTTTCTTT. Amino acids: CSLGGGQGGFEAFF.

The V and J genes are TRBV6-2 or TRBV6-3 and TRBJ1-6; D possibly corresponds to TRBD1 (5 bases). Trimming left V 0 bases short and J 15 bases short, with 21 bases between. The CDR3 runs 16 residues. Germline CDR1 MNHEY, CDR2 SVGEGT. CDR3 in amino acids: CASSYSSFGGSHVLHF. In nucleotides, the CDR3 is TGTGCCAGCAGTTACTCGTCTTTCGGGGGAAGTCATGTCCTCCACTTT.

This rearrangement joins TRBV25-1 to TRBJ2-2; no firm D call. Germline CDR1 is MGHDK and CDR2 is SYGVNS. This CDR3 region has 14 residues. V was cut by 0 bases and J by 3 bases, with 5 bases left in between. CDR3 sequence (DNA): TGTGCCAGCAGTGAATATAGGGACACCGGGGAGCTGTTTTTT. As protein: CASSEYRDTGELFF.

This clone was seen only once. J is TRBJ2-1 and V is TRBV19; D ambiguous. The germline V gene encodes CDR1 LNHDA and CDR2 SQIVND (reference sequence). V lost 5 bases and J 2 bases, leaving 19 bases between the germline ends. The CDR3 runs to 17 residues. CDR3 in amino acids: CASSSGHSIGTYNEQFF. The CDR3, as DNA: TGTGCCAGTAGTTCCGGCCATTCAATTGGTACCTACAATGAGCAGTTCTTC.